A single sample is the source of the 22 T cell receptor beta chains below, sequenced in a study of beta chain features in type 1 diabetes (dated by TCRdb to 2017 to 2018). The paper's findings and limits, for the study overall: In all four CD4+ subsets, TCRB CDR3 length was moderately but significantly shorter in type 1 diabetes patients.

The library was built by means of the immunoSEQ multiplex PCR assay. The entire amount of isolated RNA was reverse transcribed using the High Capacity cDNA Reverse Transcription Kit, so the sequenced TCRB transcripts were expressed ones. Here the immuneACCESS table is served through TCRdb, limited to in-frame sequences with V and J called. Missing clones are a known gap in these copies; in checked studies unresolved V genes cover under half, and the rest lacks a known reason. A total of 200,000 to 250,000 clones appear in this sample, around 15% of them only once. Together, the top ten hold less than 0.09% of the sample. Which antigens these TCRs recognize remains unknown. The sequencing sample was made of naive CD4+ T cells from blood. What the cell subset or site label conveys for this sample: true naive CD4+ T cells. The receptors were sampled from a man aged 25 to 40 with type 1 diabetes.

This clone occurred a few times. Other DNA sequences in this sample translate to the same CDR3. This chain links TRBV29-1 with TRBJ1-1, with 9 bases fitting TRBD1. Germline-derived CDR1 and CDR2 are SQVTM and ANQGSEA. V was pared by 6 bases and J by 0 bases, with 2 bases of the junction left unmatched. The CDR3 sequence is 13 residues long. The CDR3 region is CSVDRGMNTEAFF. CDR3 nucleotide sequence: TGCAGCGTCGACAGGGGGATGAACACTGAAGCTTTCTTT.

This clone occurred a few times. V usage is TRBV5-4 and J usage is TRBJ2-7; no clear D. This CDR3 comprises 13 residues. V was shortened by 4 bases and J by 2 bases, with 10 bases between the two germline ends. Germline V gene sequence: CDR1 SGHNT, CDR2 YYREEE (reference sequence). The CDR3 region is CASSADQTYEQYF. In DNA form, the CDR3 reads TGTGCCAGCAGCGCTGACCAAACCTACGAGCAGTACTTC.

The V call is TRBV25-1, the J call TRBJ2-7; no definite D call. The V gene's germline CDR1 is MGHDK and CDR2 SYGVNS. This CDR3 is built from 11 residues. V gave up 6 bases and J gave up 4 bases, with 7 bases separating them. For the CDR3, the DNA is TGTGCCAGCAGCAATGTGTACGAGCAGTACTTC. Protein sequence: CASSNVYEQYF.

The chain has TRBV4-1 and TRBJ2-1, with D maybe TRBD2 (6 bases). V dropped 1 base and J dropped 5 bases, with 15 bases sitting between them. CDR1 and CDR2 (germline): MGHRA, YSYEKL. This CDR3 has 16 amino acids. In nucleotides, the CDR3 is TGCGCCAGCAGCCAAGCTCCTGCGGGAAAGAACAATGAGCAGTTCTTC. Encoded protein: CASSQAPAGKNNEQFF.

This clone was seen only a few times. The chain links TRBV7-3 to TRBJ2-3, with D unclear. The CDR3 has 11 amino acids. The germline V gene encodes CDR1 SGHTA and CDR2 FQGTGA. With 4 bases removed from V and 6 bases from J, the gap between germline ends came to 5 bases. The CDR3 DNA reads TGTGCCAGCAGCTCGGCCGATACGCAGTATTTT. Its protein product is CASSSADTQYF.

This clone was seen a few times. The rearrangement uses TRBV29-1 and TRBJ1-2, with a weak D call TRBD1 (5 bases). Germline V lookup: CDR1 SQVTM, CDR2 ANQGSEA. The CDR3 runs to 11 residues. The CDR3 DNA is TGCCTAATTTGGGGGTTGGATGGCTACACCTTC. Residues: CLIWGLDGYTF.

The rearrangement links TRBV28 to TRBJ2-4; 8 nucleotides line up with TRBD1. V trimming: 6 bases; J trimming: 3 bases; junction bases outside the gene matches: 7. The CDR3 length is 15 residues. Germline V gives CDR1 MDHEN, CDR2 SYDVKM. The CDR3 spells CASSPGGAGKNIQYF. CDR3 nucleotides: TGTGCCAGCAGCCCAGGGGGCGCGGGCAAAAACATTCAGTACTTC.

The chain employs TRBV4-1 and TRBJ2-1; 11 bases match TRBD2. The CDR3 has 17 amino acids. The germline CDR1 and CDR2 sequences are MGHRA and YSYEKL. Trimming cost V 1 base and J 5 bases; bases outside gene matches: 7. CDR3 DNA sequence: TGCGCCAGCAGCCAAGTACCGACTAGCGGGATGCACAATGAGCAGTTCTTC. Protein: CASSQVPTSGMHNEQFF.

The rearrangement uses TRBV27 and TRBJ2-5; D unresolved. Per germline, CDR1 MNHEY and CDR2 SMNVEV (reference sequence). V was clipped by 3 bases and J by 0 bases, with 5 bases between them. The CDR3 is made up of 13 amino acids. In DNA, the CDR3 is TGTGCCAGCAGTTTGGTGTACCAAGAGACCCAGTACTTC. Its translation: CASSLVYQETQYF.

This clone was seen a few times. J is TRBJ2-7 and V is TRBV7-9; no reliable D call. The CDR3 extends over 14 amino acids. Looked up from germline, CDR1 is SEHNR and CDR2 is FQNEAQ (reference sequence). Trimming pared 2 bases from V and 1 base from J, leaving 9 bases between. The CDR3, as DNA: TGTGCCAGCAGCTTATTACCCGGGTCCTACGAGCAGTACTTC. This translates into CASSLLPGSYEQYF.

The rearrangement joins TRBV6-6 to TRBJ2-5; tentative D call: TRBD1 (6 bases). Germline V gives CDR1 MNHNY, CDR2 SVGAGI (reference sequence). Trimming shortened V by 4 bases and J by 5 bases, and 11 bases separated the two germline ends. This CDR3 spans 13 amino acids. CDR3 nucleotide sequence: TGTGCCAGCAGTTTAACAGGGCGGGAGACCCAGTACTTC. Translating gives CASSLTGRETQYF.

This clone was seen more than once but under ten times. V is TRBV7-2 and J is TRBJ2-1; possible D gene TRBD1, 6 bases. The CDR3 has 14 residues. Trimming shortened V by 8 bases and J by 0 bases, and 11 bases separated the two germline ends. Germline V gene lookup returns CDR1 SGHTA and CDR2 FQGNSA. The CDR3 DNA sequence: TGTGCCAGCCGAGACAGGAGCTCCTACAATGAGCAGTTCTTC. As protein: CASRDRSSYNEQFF.

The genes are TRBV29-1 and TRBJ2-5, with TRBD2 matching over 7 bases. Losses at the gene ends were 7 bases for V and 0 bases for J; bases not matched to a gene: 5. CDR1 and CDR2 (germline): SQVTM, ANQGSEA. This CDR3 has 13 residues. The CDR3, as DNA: TGCAGCGCCGAGGGAGGGTACCAAGAGACCCAGTACTTC. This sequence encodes CSAEGGYQETQYF. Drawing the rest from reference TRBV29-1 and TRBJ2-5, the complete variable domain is SAVISQKPSRDICQRGTSLTIQCQVDSQVTMMFWYRQQPGQSLTLIATANQGSEATYESGFVIDKFPISRPNLTFSTLTVSNMSPEDSSIYLCSAEGGYQETQYFGPGTRLLVL.

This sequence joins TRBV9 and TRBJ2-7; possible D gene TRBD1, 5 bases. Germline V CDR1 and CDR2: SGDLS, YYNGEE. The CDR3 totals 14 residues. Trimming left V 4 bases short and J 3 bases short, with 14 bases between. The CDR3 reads CASSPGHTIYEQYF. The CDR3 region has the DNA TGTGCCAGCAGCCCCGGACACACTATCTACGAGCAGTACTTC.

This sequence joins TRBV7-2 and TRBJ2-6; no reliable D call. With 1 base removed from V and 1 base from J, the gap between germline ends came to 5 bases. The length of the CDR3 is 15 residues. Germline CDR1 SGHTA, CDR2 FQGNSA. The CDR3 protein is CASSLVGSGANVLTF. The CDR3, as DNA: TGTGCCAGCAGCTTAGTAGGGTCTGGGGCCAACGTCCTGACTTTC.

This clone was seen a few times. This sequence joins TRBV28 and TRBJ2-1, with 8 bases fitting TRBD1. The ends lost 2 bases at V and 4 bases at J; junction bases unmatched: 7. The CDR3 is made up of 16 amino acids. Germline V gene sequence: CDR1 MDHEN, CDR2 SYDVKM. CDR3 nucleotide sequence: TGTGCCAGCAGTTTAGGCCGGGACAGGCCATACAATGAGCAGTTCTTC. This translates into CASSLGRDRPYNEQFF.

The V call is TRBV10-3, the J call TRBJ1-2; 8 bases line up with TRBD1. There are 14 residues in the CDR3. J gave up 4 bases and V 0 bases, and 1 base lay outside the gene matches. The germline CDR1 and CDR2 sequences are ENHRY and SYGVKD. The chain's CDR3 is CAISESGQVYGYTF. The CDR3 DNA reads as TGTGCCATCAGTGAGTCGGGACAGGTCTATGGCTACACCTTC.

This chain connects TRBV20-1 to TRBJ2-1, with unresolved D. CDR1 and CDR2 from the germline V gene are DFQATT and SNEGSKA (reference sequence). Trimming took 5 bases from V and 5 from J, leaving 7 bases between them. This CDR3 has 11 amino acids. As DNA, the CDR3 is TGCAGTGCTGCCAAAAACAATGAGCAGTTCTTC. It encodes CSAAKNNEQFF.

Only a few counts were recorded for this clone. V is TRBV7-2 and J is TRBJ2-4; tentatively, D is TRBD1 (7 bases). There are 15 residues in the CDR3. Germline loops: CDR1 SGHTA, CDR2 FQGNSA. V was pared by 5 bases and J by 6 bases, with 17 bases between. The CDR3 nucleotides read TGTGCCAGCAGCCCAGGGGGGACCACGGGAAACATTCAGTACTTC. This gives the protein CASSPGGTTGNIQYF.

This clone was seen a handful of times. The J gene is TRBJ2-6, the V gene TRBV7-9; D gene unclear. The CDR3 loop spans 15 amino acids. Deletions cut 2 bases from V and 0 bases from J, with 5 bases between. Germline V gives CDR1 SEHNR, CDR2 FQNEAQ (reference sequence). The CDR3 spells CASSLFSSGANVLTF. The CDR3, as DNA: TGTGCCAGCAGCTTATTCAGCTCTGGGGCCAACGTCCTGACTTTC.

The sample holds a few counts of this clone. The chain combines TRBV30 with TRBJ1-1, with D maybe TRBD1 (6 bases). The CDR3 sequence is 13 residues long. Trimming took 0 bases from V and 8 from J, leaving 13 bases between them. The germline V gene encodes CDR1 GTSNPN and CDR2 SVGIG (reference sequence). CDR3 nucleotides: TGTGCCTGGAGTGTCTGGGGGGCCGGAGAAGCTTTCTTT. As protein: CAWSVWGAGEAFF.

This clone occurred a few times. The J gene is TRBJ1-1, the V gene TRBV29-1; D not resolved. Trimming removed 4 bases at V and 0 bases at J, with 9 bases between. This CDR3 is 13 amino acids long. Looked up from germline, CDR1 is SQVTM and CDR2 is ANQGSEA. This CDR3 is CSVGRRMNTEAFF. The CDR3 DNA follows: TGCAGCGTTGGACGACGGATGAACACTGAAGCTTTCTTT.